This paragraph covers one T cell receptor (beta chain) sequence. The data belong to a study of response to subunit inactivated influenza vaccine. V gave up 6 bases and J gave up 2 bases; unmatched junction bases: 10. The CDR3 is 20 residues long. Germline lookup yields CDR1 MNHNS and CDR2 SASEGT. TCRdb reprocessed the RT-PCR reads with MiXCR, giving one entry per CDR3 protein. The top ten clones hold 25% to 35% of a sample with 180,000 or so distinct CDR3 sequences, less than 15% of them seen once. This sample was shared with a second study, whose subject was T cells expressing NK-cell markers. That study adds: The authors generated TCR beta cDNA through 5'RACE template switching with UMIs. Sorted CD3+CD56+NKG2C+, CD3+CD56+NKG2C- and CD3+CD56-NKG2C+ T-cell subsets were beta-chain profiled. Restriction of sorting to alpha-beta TCR T cells was accomplished in several experiments using an anti-gamma-delta TCR antibody. The share of CD8+ T cells held by dominant NKG2C+ clonotypes was roughly 1.0-7.5% in about six donors. Researchers report these clonotypes also headed the CD3+CD56-NKG2C+ fraction in a handful of donors.

Sample: CD8+ T cells sorted from PBMCs, taken about 11 days after vaccination. The genes are TRBV6-1 and TRBJ2-6; 16 bases align to TRBD2. The receptor was derived from a middle-aged man who received an inactivated influenza vaccine. Written as DNA, the CDR3 is TGTGCCAGCAGACGCGGGACTAGCGGGAGGGCCGACCCTGGGGCCAACGTCCTGACTTTC. The encoded protein is CASRRGTSGRADPGANVLTF.